A single T cell receptor beta chain is shown here with its context. The clone's antigen remains unknown. No qualities accompany the bases; no much larger clone lies one base away. From its cysteine to its phenylalanine, the CDR3 spans 18 amino acids. The read is trimmed to its CDR3 DNA, 54 bases read in frame from base 1. CDR1 and CDR2, per the germline V gene (reference sequence), are LNHDA and SQIVND. V loses 3 bases at its end and J loses 9 bases; junction bases beyond the gene matches: 18. The cohort consisted of some 670 healthy bone marrow donors. All cohort members were sampled while nominally healthy, although unrecorded immune exposures were likely present. The donor was CMV seronegative and was included in the group of hundreds of seronegative cohort members. A peripheral blood sample was provided by each donor, and peripheral blood mononuclear cells were used for TCR beta sequencing. Genomic DNA extraction from the blood cell samples was performed with the Qiagen DNeasy Blood Extraction Kit.

The data are from a study of cytomegalovirus exposure and HLA in healthy donors (dated 2017 in TCRdb). About the study as a whole: An earlier analysis of about 530 of the donors reported around 280 Gb of sequence data and around 100 million unique TCR beta sequences obtained from around 190 million T cells. An early release that covered about 600 HLA-typed donors contained approximately 290 gigabases of sequencing data and some 87 million unique TCR sequences. Of the roughly 400 genotyped donors, over 70% fell in the genetic ancestry cluster associated with self-reported Caucasian donors. The aim of the study was to test whether cataloging public T cell receptors could identify signatures of past pathogen exposure. The study profiled the T cell repertoires of hundreds of subjects by immunosequencing and related them to cytomegalovirus serostatus. Along with the roughly 700-subject first cohort, a separate validation cohort of 120 different subjects was used. To predict cytomegalovirus infection status, the study combined high-throughput TCR immunosequencing, statistical association of individual TCRs with disease status, and machine learning. A later analysis re-analyzed previously published TCR beta repertoires from approximately 670 donors and added high-resolution HLA genotyping to study TCR occurrence patterns. The later analysis used no new phenotypic data to find candidate immune exposures, relying instead on TCR beta sequences and their occurrence across donors. An earlier analysis of about 620 of the donors applied high-throughput TCR beta sequencing to assess whether each TCR beta V gene segment acted as functional or pseudogenic. Donor age, sex, ethnicity and CMV serostatus were compiled alongside the repertoire data. A later genetic analysis took genome-wide SNP genotypes for about 65% of the 666 donors and used that subset as a discovery cohort. Every discovery cohort repertoire had been produced on one sequencing platform. Class I and class II HLA loci were covered by the typing at four-digit resolution. Typing coverage varied by locus: 629-630 donors for A, B, C, DRB1 and DQB1; more than 500 for DQA1; approximately 610 for DPA1; more than 450 for DPB1. A few DR-DQ haplotypes were handled as single units for association and clustering because linkage in the cohort was strong. Across approximately 420 genotyped donors of the cohort, an average of about 200,000 unique TCR beta nucleotide sequences per donor were sequenced, and 15% to 20% of those sequences were non-productive. Overall study results and their limits: Compared with the roughly 700-donor mean, donors in an Asian-associated ancestry cluster had fewer N-insertions in productive TCRs, according to a later genetic analysis. About 17 rarely observed V segments, including chromosome 9 orphons, were excluded from the earlier analysis of several hundred of the donors because counts were too low. In this cohort, only TCR beta chains were sequenced, and detectable features were limited by the absence of alpha or paired-chain data. The classifier was reported to diagnose cytomegalovirus status with high specificity and sensitivity in both the original and validation cohorts. Three of the identified cytomegalovirus-associated TCR beta chains were confirmed in vitro to be specific for cytomegalovirus antigens. In a later analysis, TCR association rates were found to vary across HLA loci, with the most associated TCRs seen for DRB1 alleles and the fewest for HLA-C alleles. Because HLA typing was missing for some donors at each locus, association tests included only the typed subset. When HLA alleles, especially DR and DQ, strongly co-occurred, TCR associations were difficult to assign to individual alleles. A cluster of highly shared sequence variants was judged likely to be a technical artifact of the sequencing pipeline. Compared with equally common non-associated chains, HLA-associated TCR beta chains in a later analysis were more clonally expanded and had lower generation probabilities. Some IMGT-functional V segments, including TRBV6-2 and TRBV6-3, could not be told apart with the 87-base-pair reads, so those segments were excluded. According to a later analysis, most CMV-associated TCR beta chains appeared to be HLA-restricted, and the HLA associations seemed to be driven largely by CMV exposure. V-gene and J-gene trimming of TCR beta chains was associated with a missense DCLRE1C variant in a later genetic analysis, and the association was replicated in an independent cohort. Specific HLA alleles were associated with 15,000 to 20,000 TCR beta sequences at a false discovery rate of 0.05 in a later analysis. Correlated functional status among segregating V segments might be attributable to linkage disequilibrium, but an unknown experimental factor could not be ruled out. The study gave a list of roughly 150 TCR beta chains associated with cytomegalovirus. The presence/absence analyses assumed that sequencing depth was roughly uniform across donors, and that assumption may not be true. A further reported finding was that TCR beta sequences accurately predicted the HLA-A and HLA-B alleles for most subjects in the first cohort. Most TCR sequences were seen in very few donors, while some public TCRs were found in many individuals. The authors suggested that the approach could potentially be generalized to other disease states and immunological phenotypes. CMV serostatus was the only immune exposure information available for the cohort. In an earlier analysis of 587 of the donors, most TCR beta V segments appeared in productive rearrangements about 87% or about 30% of the time, broadly matching IMGT annotations. A later analysis reported that several top co-occurrence clusters appeared linked to parvovirus B19, influenza, CMV and Epstein-Barr virus.

The library was built by means of the immunoSEQ multiplex PCR assay. A mixture of 60 forward primers for TCR Vbeta segments and 13 reverse primers for TCR Jbeta segments was used in the multiplex PCR. The CDR3 region of rearranged TCR beta genes was amplified from genomic DNA with a multiplex PCR assay. Amplified TCR beta libraries were sequenced as 87-base-pair reads on the Illumina HiSeq System. For the original study's pipeline: A later analysis tallied tens of millions of unique TCR beta chains across the 660 or so repertoires, and approximately 12 million of those chains were shared by two or more donors. To remove PCR and sequencing errors, raw reads were error-corrected and collapsed into unique sequences using a nearest-neighbor algorithm that merged closely related sequences. CDR3 sequences were aligned to IMGT reference sequences to assign V, D and J gene segments. For a sequence to be retained, a match of at least six nucleotides to both a V gene segment and a J gene segment was required. A rearrangement was called productive if the CDR3 had no stop codons and remained in frame with V and J, and every other rearrangement was called non-productive. Following IMGT convention, CDR3 was defined as the stretch from the second conserved V-encoded cysteine to the conserved J-encoded phenylalanine. In an earlier analysis of 587 of the donors, sequences lacking an unambiguous match to a single V gene segment were excluded. In an earlier analysis of 450 to 700 of the donors, V segments were called functional above 56.7% productive rearrangements and were called segregating when the between-donor standard deviation exceeded 5%. To diagnose cytomegalovirus status from the catalog of TCR beta chain sequences, a statistical classification framework was built. In a later analysis, V and J genes were assigned by comparing TCR nucleotide sequences against IMGT/GENE-DB human TR gene sequences. The TCRdist pipeline was used in a later analysis to assign CDR3 sequences and most-parsimonious VDJ recombination scenarios. In a later analysis, each TCR beta chain was defined by its CDR3 amino acid sequence together with its V-gene family, and reads without a unique V-gene family were excluded. A later analysis removed 500 to 650 highly shared, low-generation-probability nucleotide sequences to deal with suspected cross-contamination and a sequencing artifact. A later analysis calculated a clonal expansion index for each public chain from normalized within-repertoire ranks of inferred template counts. In a later analysis, generation probabilities were computed with a VDJ recombination model fitted to out-of-frame rearrangements, and the resulting probabilities were checked against IGoR. In a later analysis, TCR-TCR, TCR-HLA and TCR-CMV co-occurrence was scored with hypergeometric tests, and a repertoire-size bias correction was applied to TCR pairs. False discovery rates were estimated in a later analysis by permuting HLA or CMV assignments 20 times. In a later analysis, co-occurring TCRs were grouped using DBSCAN, with TCRdist sequence similarity added in when clustering inside HLA-allele-positive subsets. Repertoires with fewer than 30,000 or more than 120,000 public chains were left out of co-occurrence clustering, as were a handful of repertoires with anomalous nucleotide sharing. Imported from immuneACCESS, the table was reduced by TCRdb to in-frame sequences with V and J called. These copies leave out some clones; in studies compared against another copy, an unresolved V gene accounts for under half, and the cause of the remainder is not known. That table is the source of V, J and clone size, and D and trimming were worked out from the DNA. Here the sample has approximately 140,000 clones; around 65% occur a single time. The leading ten clones occupy around 6.3% of the sample.

This clonotype was obtained from an older woman in good health and CMV-seronegative. Here the chain combines TRBV19 and TRBJ2-3, with 10 bases aligning to TRBD2. The material sequenced was PBMCs. The CDR3 protein is CASSIGAGGAGGLGTQYF. The bases are TGTGCCAGTAGTATTGGGGCCGGGGGAGCGGGGGGGCTGGGGACGCAGTATTTT.